This T cell receptor beta chain was sequenced for a study of T-cell memory formation after mild COVID-19. Overall study results and limits: Some clones that responded turned up in pre-infection memory, which suggests that cross-reactive memory joined in. Whereas later expanders leaned CD4+, clones contracting day 15 to 85 showed a balanced CD4/CD8 makeup. The main location of contracting CD4+ clones was CM and EM, and that of contracting CD8+ clones was EMRA.

Each CDR3 protein gets one entry after TCRdb re-called the 5' RACE reads with MiXCR. The sample holds hundreds of thousands of distinct CDR3 sequences, nearly 25% seen once. The J segment lost 5 bases and the V segment lost 4 bases, leaving 7 bases of the junction unmatched. The CDR3 is 15 residues long. As concerns this clonotype: The antigen is undetermined.

The clonotype comes from an adult woman who had mild COVID-19 (a few samples of this study predate the infection). Cell type and time point are not known. The genes are TRBV12-3 or TRBV12-4 and TRBJ2-5; 10 bases fit TRBD2. The sequencing sample was made of PBMCs or a T cell subset sorted from them (not recorded which). CDR3 amino acids: CASSSLAGEEETQYF. CDR3 sequence (DNA): TGTGCCAGCAGTTCCCTAGCGGGAGAGGAGGAGACCCAGTACTTC.